Listed below are T cell receptor beta chains from one sample, sequenced in a study of shared clonotypes between healthy human individuals. The table came from immunoSEQ multiplex PCR; TCRdb's copy has only in-frame clones and leaves some out. The repertoire has some 2 million clones, just under 95% of them found once; the top ten carry 0.95% to 1.5%. Sample: naive CD8+ T cells sorted from blood. The receptors originated from a man between 18 and 35 years old in good health. Both conserved end residues are part of each CDR3. The D gene is left open where the match is weak. Only some rows state a clone size, as once, few, many or a class for expanded clones.

j_gene: TRBJ1-5
d_gene: TRBD1
abundance: .
v_gene: TRBV7-9
CDR3aa: CASSSGQGAQPQHF
CDR3nt: TGTGCCAGCAGCTCAGGACAGGGGGCACAGCCCCAGCATTTT

j_gene: TRBJ2-5
d_gene: .
abundance: once
v_gene: TRBV2
CDR3aa: CASSENSEITTQYF
CDR3nt: TGTGCCAGCAGTGAAAATTCTGAGATCACGACCCAGTACTTC

j_gene: TRBJ2-5
d_gene: .
abundance: once
v_gene: TRBV18
CDR3aa: CASSPGGFQETQYF
CDR3nt: TGTGCCAGCTCACCAGGGGGTTTCCAAGAGACCCAGTACTTC

j_gene: TRBJ2-6
d_gene: .
abundance: .
v_gene: TRBV27
CDR3aa: CASSFGSGANVLTF
CDR3nt: TGTGCCAGCAGTTTTGGCTCTGGGGCCAACGTCCTGACTTTC

j_gene: TRBJ2-5
d_gene: TRBD1
abundance: .
v_gene: TRBV27
CDR3aa: CASSPGTDYQETQYF
CDR3nt: TGTGCCAGCAGTCCCGGGACAGATTACCAAGAGACCCAGTACTTC

j_gene: TRBJ2-7
d_gene: .
abundance: few
v_gene: TRBV13
CDR3aa: CASSLGLYEQYF
CDR3nt: TGTGCCAGCAGCTTAGGCCTTTACGAGCAGTACTTC

j_gene: TRBJ1-5
d_gene: TRBD1
abundance: .
v_gene: TRBV28
CDR3aa: CASSLRGPSFNQPQHF
CDR3nt: TGTGCCAGCAGTCTCAGGGGGCCCTCTTTCAATCAGCCCCAGCATTTT

j_gene: TRBJ1-1
d_gene: .
abundance: .
v_gene: TRBV27
CDR3aa: CASSLASNTEAFF
CDR3nt: TGTGCCAGCAGTTTAGCCTCGAACACTGAAGCTTTCTTT

j_gene: TRBJ2-3
d_gene: TRBD2
abundance: .
v_gene: TRBV6-5
CDR3aa: CASRGGVSTDTQYF
CDR3nt: TGTGCCAGCAGGGGGGGGGTTAGCACAGATACGCAGTATTTT

j_gene: TRBJ2-7
d_gene: .
abundance: .
v_gene: TRBV18
CDR3aa: CASSLGNYEQYF
CDR3nt: TGTGCCAGCTCACTTGGGAACTACGAGCAGTACTTC

j_gene: TRBJ1-1
d_gene: TRBD1
abundance: .
v_gene: TRBV28
CDR3aa: CASSTRDRGATNTEAFF
CDR3nt: TGTGCCAGCAGTACCCGGGACAGGGGGGCGACTAACACTGAAGCTTTCTTT

j_gene: TRBJ2-7
d_gene: TRBD2
abundance: .
v_gene: TRBV5-1
CDR3aa: CASSYNPREGMVYEQYF
CDR3nt: TGCGCCAGCAGCTACAACCCTAGGGAGGGGATGGTCTACGAGCAGTACTTC

j_gene: TRBJ2-2
d_gene: .
abundance: .
v_gene: TRBV4-3
CDR3aa: CASSVSRAFPNTGELFF
CDR3nt: TGCGCCAGCAGCGTTTCCAGAGCATTCCCGAACACCGGGGAGCTGTTTTTT

j_gene: TRBJ1-1
d_gene: .
abundance: .
v_gene: TRBV10-2
CDR3aa: CASSAVNTEAFF
CDR3nt: TGCGCCAGCAGTGCGGTGAACACTGAAGCTTTCTTT

j_gene: TRBJ2-5
d_gene: .
abundance: .
v_gene: TRBV5-1
CDR3aa: CASSLNRETQYF
CDR3nt: TGCGCCAGCAGCTTGAACCGGGAGACCCAGTACTTC

j_gene: TRBJ2-3
d_gene: .
abundance: .
v_gene: TRBV4-3
CDR3aa: CASSQGQGQTTDTQYF
CDR3nt: TGCGCCAGCAGCCAAGGTCAAGGACAGACCACAGATACGCAGTATTTT

j_gene: TRBJ2-2
d_gene: TRBD1
abundance: .
v_gene: TRBV6-5
CDR3aa: CASSSTGQATGELFF
CDR3nt: TGTGCCAGCAGTTCGACCGGACAGGCTACTGGGGAGCTGTTTTTT

j_gene: TRBJ1-5
d_gene: .
abundance: .
v_gene: TRBV5-6
CDR3aa: CASSLAASNQPQHF
CDR3nt: TGTGCCAGCAGCTTGGCCGCCAGCAATCAGCCCCAGCATTTT

j_gene: TRBJ2-5
d_gene: .
abundance: .
v_gene: TRBV12-5
CDR3aa: CASGLTRTEQETQYF
CDR3nt: TGTGCTAGTGGTTTAACGAGGACAGAGCAAGAGACCCAGTACTTC

j_gene: TRBJ2-1
d_gene: .
abundance: .
v_gene: TRBV19
CDR3aa: CASSPNRVREQFF
CDR3nt: TGTGCCAGTAGCCCGAACAGGGTCAGGGAGCAGTTCTTC

j_gene: TRBJ2-7
d_gene: .
abundance: .
v_gene: TRBV7-2
CDR3aa: CASSVDPAPYEQYF
CDR3nt: TGTGCCAGCAGCGTCGACCCCGCCCCCTACGAGCAGTACTTC

j_gene: TRBJ2-7
d_gene: .
abundance: .
v_gene: TRBV7-9
CDR3aa: CASSLLEGHRSYEQYF
CDR3nt: TGTGCCAGCAGCCTGTTGGAAGGGCATCGGTCCTACGAGCAGTACTTC

j_gene: TRBJ2-3
d_gene: .
abundance: .
v_gene: TRBV6-1
CDR3aa: CAITGRWSDTQYF
CDR3nt: TGTGCCATCACCGGACGGTGGTCAGATACGCAGTATTTT

j_gene: TRBJ2-7
d_gene: TRBD1
abundance: few
v_gene: TRBV5-6
CDR3aa: CASSFGTGGYEQYF
CDR3nt: TGTGCCAGCAGCTTCGGGACAGGGGGTTACGAGCAGTACTTC

j_gene: TRBJ2-7
d_gene: TRBD2
abundance: once
v_gene: TRBV7-8
CDR3aa: CASSLAGLGYEQYF
CDR3nt: TGTGCCAGCAGCTTAGCCGGACTAGGATACGAGCAGTACTTC

j_gene: TRBJ2-1
d_gene: TRBD2
abundance: once
v_gene: TRBV27
CDR3aa: CASSPLSVAGGHNEQFF
CDR3nt: TGTGCCAGCAGTCCCCTCTCTGTCGCGGGGGGGCACAATGAGCAGTTCTTC

j_gene: TRBJ1-3
d_gene: TRBD1
abundance: .
v_gene: TRBV13
CDR3aa: CASRSSGTVVGNTIYF
CDR3nt: TGTGCCAGCAGGTCCTCCGGGACAGTTGTTGGAAACACCATATATTTT

j_gene: TRBJ1-1
d_gene: .
abundance: .
v_gene: TRBV6-5
CDR3aa: CASSYSPGTYEAFF
CDR3nt: TGTGCCAGCAGTTACTCGCCAGGTACCTATGAAGCTTTCTTT

j_gene: TRBJ1-5
d_gene: .
abundance: .
v_gene: TRBV4-1
CDR3aa: CASSQRLADSNQPQHF
CDR3nt: TGCGCCAGCAGCCAGCGGTTGGCGGATAGCAATCAGCCCCAGCATTTT

j_gene: TRBJ2-7
d_gene: .
abundance: .
v_gene: TRBV18
CDR3aa: CASSPESSYEQYF
CDR3nt: TGTGCCAGCTCACCAGAGAGCTCCTACGAGCAGTACTTC

j_gene: TRBJ1-6
d_gene: .
abundance: few
v_gene: TRBV11-2
CDR3aa: CASSFPSSSYNSPLHF
CDR3nt: TGTGCCAGCAGCTTTCCCTCGAGCTCCTATAATTCACCCCTCCACTTT

j_gene: TRBJ2-7
d_gene: TRBD2
abundance: once
v_gene: TRBV14
CDR3aa: CASSQGPTSGRYHSEQYF
CDR3nt: TGTGCCAGCAGCCAAGGCCCCACTAGCGGGAGATATCACTCCGAGCAGTACTTC

j_gene: TRBJ2-5
d_gene: .
abundance: .
v_gene: TRBV6-5
CDR3aa: CASSYSLQGGEETQYF
CDR3nt: TGTGCCAGCAGTTACTCCCTGCAGGGGGGAGAAGAGACCCAGTACTTC

j_gene: TRBJ2-7
d_gene: TRBD1
abundance: .
v_gene: TRBV6-1
CDR3aa: CASSERSAVLRTGGYEQYF
CDR3nt: TGTGCCAGCAGTGAAAGATCCGCGGTTCTGCGGACAGGGGGATACGAGCAGTACTTC

j_gene: TRBJ1-5
d_gene: .
abundance: .
v_gene: TRBV19
CDR3aa: CASNPGRTLSNQPQHF
CDR3nt: TGTGCCAGTAATCCAGGGAGGACCCTTAGCAATCAGCCCCAGCATTTT

j_gene: TRBJ2-4
d_gene: TRBD2
abundance: once
v_gene: TRBV30
CDR3aa: CAWRRTSGVQLAKNIQYF
CDR3nt: TGTGCCTGGAGAAGGACTAGCGGAGTTCAACTAGCCAAAAACATTCAGTACTTC

j_gene: TRBJ1-1
d_gene: TRBD1
abundance: .
v_gene: TRBV9
CDR3aa: CASSATGGWTEAFF
CDR3nt: TGTGCCAGCAGCGCGACAGGGGGCTGGACTGAAGCTTTCTTT

j_gene: TRBJ1-1
d_gene: TRBD1
abundance: .
v_gene: TRBV6-5
CDR3aa: CASSNRGFTEAFF
CDR3nt: TGTGCCAGCAGCAACAGGGGATTCACTGAAGCTTTCTTT

j_gene: TRBJ2-6
d_gene: .
abundance: .
v_gene: TRBV5-1
CDR3aa: CASSLVGSGANVLTF
CDR3nt: TGCGCCAGCAGCTTGGTGGGCTCTGGGGCCAACGTCCTGACTTTC

j_gene: TRBJ2-1
d_gene: TRBD2
abundance: .
v_gene: TRBV5-1
CDR3aa: CASSLLASGSMGLNEQFF
CDR3nt: TGCGCCAGCAGCTTGTTGGCTAGCGGGAGTATGGGTCTCAATGAGCAGTTCTTC

j_gene: TRBJ2-5
d_gene: TRBD2
abundance: .
v_gene: TRBV7-9
CDR3aa: CASSMRESLAGPGGETQYF
CDR3nt: TGTGCCAGCAGCATGCGGGAATCATTAGCGGGTCCCGGAGGAGAGACCCAGTACTTC

j_gene: TRBJ2-1
d_gene: TRBD2
abundance: .
v_gene: TRBV7-9
CDR3aa: CASRGGLAGDNEQFF
CDR3nt: TGTGCCAGCAGGGGGGGACTAGCGGGAGACAATGAGCAGTTCTTC

j_gene: TRBJ2-5
d_gene: TRBD2
abundance: .
v_gene: TRBV4-1
CDR3aa: CASSQGGREIRETQYF
CDR3nt: TGCGCCAGCAGCCAGGGCGGGAGGGAAATCCGTGAGACCCAGTACTTC